This TCR beta chain was obtained from a study of cytomegalovirus exposure and HLA in healthy donors. General study points: Reports described diagnosis of cytomegalovirus status by the classifier as highly specific and sensitive.

Regarding this clone: Antigen unknown.

The donors were part of the validation cohort, which consisted of approximately 110 subjects and was separate from the first cohort of about 720 subjects. Germline trimming cut 0 bases from V and 6 bases from J; bases unmatched to any gene: 7. The germline CDR1 and CDR2 sequences are MNHEY and SMNVEV (reference sequence). The CDR3 extends over 16 amino acids. The method was immunoSEQ multiplex PCR; TCRdb's version includes in-frame clones alone and lacks a portion of them. The sample lists about 190,000 clones; around 82% were seen once. The sequencing input was PBMCs. The TCR comes from a woman aged 18-29 years in good health and CMV-seropositive. This sequence joins TRBV27 and TRBJ2-7; 11 bases fit TRBD1. CDR3 in DNA: TGTGCCAGCAGTTTATCCGGGCGGACAGGGGGCTTCGAGCAGTACTTC. This translates into CASSLSGRTGGFEQYF.